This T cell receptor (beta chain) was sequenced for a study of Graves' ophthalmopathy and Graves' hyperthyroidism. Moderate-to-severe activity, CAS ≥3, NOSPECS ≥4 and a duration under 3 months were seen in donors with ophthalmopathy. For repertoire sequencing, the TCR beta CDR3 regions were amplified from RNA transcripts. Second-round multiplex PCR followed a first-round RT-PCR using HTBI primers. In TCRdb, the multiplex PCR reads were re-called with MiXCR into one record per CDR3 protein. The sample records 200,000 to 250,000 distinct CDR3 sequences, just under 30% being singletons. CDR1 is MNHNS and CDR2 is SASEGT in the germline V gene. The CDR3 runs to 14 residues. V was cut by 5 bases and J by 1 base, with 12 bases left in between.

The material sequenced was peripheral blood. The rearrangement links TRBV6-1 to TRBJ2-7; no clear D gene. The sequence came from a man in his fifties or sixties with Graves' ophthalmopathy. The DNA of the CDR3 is TGTGCCAGCAGTCCCCGTATAGATTCCTACGAGCAGTACTTC. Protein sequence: CASSPRIDSYEQYF.